These T cell receptor beta chains were read from a single sample in a study of blood T cell repertoires in COVID-19. Profiled with immunoSEQ multiplex PCR; TCRdb holds only in-frame clones, not every one. The sample yields about 240,000 clones, 81% seen once. The sequenced sample consisted of peripheral blood. Source of these receptors: a woman of 80 years or more with COVID-19, enrolled during active disease. Each CDR3 is given with its conserved first and last residue. A D gene is named only where the DNA matches it firmly. The size of a clone is reported for some rows only, either as once, few or many, or as a class for expanded clones.

V: TRBV6-5; length: 15; size: NA; J: TRBJ2-7; D: TRBD2; CDR3: CASRFAGGNLDEQYF; DNA: TGTGCCAGCCGCTTTGCGGGGGGCAACCTAGACGAGCAGTACTTC
V: TRBV6-6; length: 13; size: once; J: TRBJ2-5; D: TRBD1; CDR3: CASTMTGGQTQYF; DNA: TGTGCCAGCACTATGACAGGGGGTCAGACCCAGTACTTC
V: TRBV6-4; length: 12; size: NA; J: TRBJ1-2; D: NA; CDR3: CASSGGMGGYTF; DNA: TGTGCCAGCAGCGGGGGGATGGGAGGCTACACCTTC
V: TRBV9; length: 15; size: NA; J: TRBJ2-1; D: TRBD1; CDR3: CASSFSGTGYNEQFF; DNA: TGTGCCAGCAGCTTTTCCGGGACAGGATACAATGAGCAGTTCTTC
V: TRBV5-1; length: 15; size: NA; J: TRBJ2-5; D: TRBD2; CDR3: CASSSGGPPGETQYF; DNA: TGCGCCAGCAGCTCGGGAGGACCGCCCGGGGAGACCCAGTACTTC
V: TRBV28; length: 13; size: NA; J: TRBJ2-7; D: NA; CDR3: CASQTGLSSEQYF; DNA: TGTGCCAGCCAGACAGGACTGAGCTCCGAGCAGTACTTC
V: TRBV9; length: 13; size: NA; J: TRBJ2-2; D: NA; CDR3: CASSPRRAGELFF; DNA: TGTGCCAGCAGCCCCCGGAGGGCCGGGGAGCTGTTTTTT
V: TRBV4-2; length: 15; size: NA; J: TRBJ2-3; D: NA; CDR3: CASSQILAPTDTQYF; DNA: TGTGCCAGCAGCCAAATCCTAGCGCCCACAGATACGCAGTATTTT
V: TRBV10-2; length: 15; size: NA; J: TRBJ2-1; D: TRBD2; CDR3: CASSLPGTSRNEQFF; DNA: TGCGCCAGCAGTCTACCCGGGACTAGCAGGAATGAGCAGTTCTTC
V: TRBV18; length: 15; size: NA; J: TRBJ1-1; D: TRBD1; CDR3: CASSSGQGMNTEAFF; DNA: TGTGCCAGCTCTAGCGGACAGGGTATGAACACTGAAGCTTTCTTT
V: TRBV27; length: 14; size: NA; J: TRBJ1-4; D: TRBD1; CDR3: CASSQGATNEKLFF; DNA: TGTGCCAGCAGCCAGGGGGCAACTAATGAAAAACTGTTTTTT
V: TRBV5-1; length: 13; size: NA; J: TRBJ1-1; D: NA; CDR3: CASSFPGNTEAFF; DNA: TGCGCCAGCAGCTTCCCAGGGAACACTGAAGCTTTCTTT
V: TRBV5-6; length: 15; size: NA; J: TRBJ2-1; D: TRBD2; CDR3: CASSFTVAGFNEQFF; DNA: TGTGCCAGCAGCTTTACGGTAGCGGGGTTCAATGAGCAGTTCTTC
V: TRBV6-6; length: 15; size: NA; J: TRBJ1-1; D: NA; CDR3: CASTLRRAGNTEAFF; DNA: TGTGCCAGCACTCTGAGGCGGGCGGGGAACACTGAAGCTTTCTTT
V: TRBV4-2; length: 15; size: NA; J: TRBJ1-5; D: NA; CDR3: CASSRYRAGNQPQHF; DNA: TGTGCCAGCAGCCGATACAGGGCAGGCAATCAGCCCCAGCATTTT
V: TRBV6-5; length: 14; size: NA; J: TRBJ1-5; D: NA; CDR3: CASSYRGNNQPQHF; DNA: TGTGCCAGCAGTTACAGGGGAAACAATCAGCCCCAGCATTTT
V: TRBV3-1/TRBV3-2; length: 15; size: once; J: TRBJ1-2; D: NA; CDR3: CASSQDSGVRYGYTF; DNA: TGTGCCAGCAGCCAAGATTCGGGGGTGCGGTATGGCTACACCTTC
V: TRBV19; length: 17; size: few; J: TRBJ1-5; D: TRBD1; CDR3: CASSTPFGQARNQPQHF; DNA: TGTGCCAGTAGTACCCCCTTCGGACAGGCTAGGAATCAGCCCCAGCATTTT
V: TRBV18; length: 13; size: NA; J: TRBJ1-6; D: TRBD1; CDR3: CASRQGAGSPLHF; DNA: TGTGCCAGCAGACAGGGGGCAGGTTCACCCCTCCACTTT
V: TRBV5-1; length: 16; size: NA; J: TRBJ2-5; D: TRBD2; CDR3: CASSPWTSVRQETQYF; DNA: TGCGCCAGCAGCCCTTGGACTAGCGTGAGACAAGAGACCCAGTACTTC
V: TRBV6-1; length: 15; size: NA; J: TRBJ1-1; D: TRBD1; CDR3: CASSGGSGGNTEAFF; DNA: TGTGCCAGCAGTGGGGGGTCAGGGGGGAACACTGAAGCTTTCTTT
V: TRBV30; length: 13; size: NA; J: TRBJ1-3; D: NA; CDR3: CAWVDRAGNTIYF; DNA: TGTGCCTGGGTGGACAGAGCTGGAAACACCATATATTTT
V: TRBV7-2; length: 13; size: NA; J: TRBJ2-4; D: NA; CDR3: CASSSGGVNIQYF; DNA: TGTGCCAGCAGCTCGGGTGGCGTGAACATTCAGTACTTC
V: TRBV18; length: 13; size: NA; J: TRBJ2-7; D: NA; CDR3: CASSPGTPYEQYF; DNA: TGTGCCAGCTCACCGGGGACTCCCTACGAGCAGTACTTC
V: TRBV27; length: 19; size: NA; J: TRBJ1-3; D: TRBD1; CDR3: CASSPYIWDSSPSGNTIYF; DNA: TGTGCCAGCAGTCCCTACATCTGGGACAGCAGTCCCTCTGGAAACACCATATATTTT
V: TRBV7-2; length: 15; size: few; J: TRBJ2-5; D: NA; CDR3: CASSYGRGRGETQYF; DNA: TGTGCCAGCAGCTATGGAAGGGGGAGAGGGGAGACCCAGTACTTC
V: TRBV20-1; length: 12; size: NA; J: TRBJ1-1; D: NA; CDR3: CSASPLQGKAFF; DNA: TGCAGTGCTAGTCCTTTACAGGGCAAAGCTTTCTTT
V: TRBV24-1; length: 15; size: NA; J: TRBJ1-2; D: NA; CDR3: CATSDSDTIQYGYTF; DNA: TGTGCCACCAGTGATAGTGACACGATTCAGTATGGCTACACCTTC
V: TRBV2; length: 15; size: NA; J: TRBJ1-2; D: NA; CDR3: CASSDRALSDYGYTF; DNA: TGTGCCAGCAGTGACAGGGCCCTATCGGACTATGGCTACACCTTC
V: TRBV18; length: 15; size: NA; J: TRBJ2-2; D: NA; CDR3: CASSPPGHYTGELFF; DNA: TGTGCCAGCTCACCCCCGGGACATTACACCGGGGAGCTGTTTTTT
V: TRBV28; length: 13; size: NA; J: TRBJ1-1; D: TRBD1; CDR3: CASLGTGAAEAFF; DNA: TGTGCCAGCTTGGGGACAGGGGCTGCTGAAGCTTTCTTT
V: TRBV6-6; length: 15; size: NA; J: TRBJ2-3; D: TRBD2; CDR3: CASSQTSGGAGTQYF; DNA: TGTGCCAGCAGTCAGACTAGCGGGGGGGCGGGTACGCAGTATTTT
V: TRBV13; length: 13; size: NA; J: TRBJ1-2; D: TRBD1; CDR3: CASSFGQGYGYTF; DNA: TGTGCCAGCAGCTTCGGACAGGGTTACGGCTACACCTTC
V: TRBV9; length: 14; size: NA; J: TRBJ2-7; D: NA; CDR3: CASSAQSQGYEQYF; DNA: TGTGCCAGCAGCGCACAATCCCAGGGCTACGAGCAGTACTTC
V: TRBV9; length: 13; size: NA; J: TRBJ1-2; D: NA; CDR3: CASRGGVVRGYTF; DNA: TGTGCCAGCAGGGGAGGCGTTGTGAGGGGCTACACCTTC
V: TRBV7-3; length: 15; size: NA; J: TRBJ2-7; D: TRBD2; CDR3: CASSPGLAGVERQYF; DNA: TGTGCCAGCAGCCCGGGACTAGCGGGAGTAGAAAGGCAGTACTTC
V: TRBV30; length: 11; size: NA; J: TRBJ2-7; D: NA; CDR3: CAWSGGNEQYF; DNA: TGTGCTTGGTCCGGGGGAAACGAGCAGTACTTC
V: TRBV3-1/TRBV3-2; length: 14; size: NA; J: TRBJ2-7; D: NA; CDR3: CASSQVNSGYEQYF; DNA: TGTGCCAGCAGCCAAGTCAACTCAGGCTACGAGCAGTACTTC
V: TRBV5-1; length: 17; size: NA; J: TRBJ2-5; D: TRBD2; CDR3: CASSHSSGRASLETQYF; DNA: TGCGCCAGCAGCCATTCTAGCGGGAGGGCCTCACTGGAGACCCAGTACTTC
V: TRBV19; length: 17; size: NA; J: TRBJ1-5; D: TRBD1; CDR3: CASSSRDRRYSNQPQHF; DNA: TGTGCCAGTAGTAGCCGGGACAGGAGGTATAGCAATCAGCCCCAGCATTTT
V: TRBV3-1/TRBV3-2; length: 16; size: NA; J: TRBJ2-1; D: TRBD2; CDR3: CASSPRTSGSHNEQFF; DNA: TGTGCCAGCAGCCCCAGGACTAGCGGGAGCCACAATGAGCAGTTCTTC
V: TRBV7-9; length: 17; size: NA; J: TRBJ2-3; D: NA; CDR3: CASSFSYLGGSTDTQYF; DNA: TGTGCCAGCAGCTTCTCCTACTTGGGGGGTAGCACAGATACGCAGTATTTT
V: TRBV9; length: 14; size: NA; J: TRBJ1-1; D: NA; CDR3: CASSVVMAGTEAFF; DNA: TGTGCCAGCAGCGTAGTGATGGCGGGGACTGAAGCTTTCTTT
V: TRBV27; length: 17; size: NA; J: TRBJ2-2; D: NA; CDR3: CASSLERTRAEHRGAVF; DNA: TGTGCCAGCAGTTTAGAGCGGACGCGGGCCGAACACCGGGGAGCTGTTTTT
V: TRBV7-2; length: 14; size: few; J: TRBJ2-1; D: TRBD2; CDR3: CASRSSGSYNEQFF; DNA: TGTGCCAGCAGATCTAGCGGGTCCTACAATGAGCAGTTCTTC
V: TRBV3-1/TRBV3-2; length: 15; size: NA; J: TRBJ2-3; D: NA; CDR3: CASSGDWRSTDTQYF; DNA: TGTGCCAGCAGCGGGGATTGGAGGAGCACAGATACGCAGTATTTT
V: TRBV23-1; length: 18; size: few; J: TRBJ1-6; D: TRBD1; CDR3: CASSQITPDRGYNSPLHF; DNA: TGCGCCAGCAGTCAAATTACCCCGGACAGGGGCTATAATTCACCCCTCCACTTT
V: TRBV5-1; length: 16; size: NA; J: TRBJ2-2; D: NA; CDR3: CASNLEPPGGTGELFF; DNA: TGCGCCAGCAACCTGGAACCTCCCGGGGGCACCGGGGAGCTGTTTTTT
V: TRBV3-1/TRBV3-2; length: 16; size: few; J: TRBJ1-1; D: TRBD1; CDR3: CASSQLTGVLNTEAFF; DNA: TGTGCCAGCAGCCAGTTGACAGGGGTCTTGAACACTGAAGCTTTCTTT
V: TRBV28; length: 14; size: NA; J: TRBJ2-7; D: TRBD2; CDR3: CASSLASGKYEQYF; DNA: TGTGCCAGCAGTTTGGCTAGCGGGAAGTACGAGCAGTACTTC
V: TRBV12-3/TRBV12-4; length: 11; size: NA; J: TRBJ1-1; D: NA; CDR3: CASRRGTEAFF; DNA: TGTGCCAGCAGGAGAGGGACTGAAGCTTTCTTT
V: TRBV20-1; length: 10; size: NA; J: TRBJ1-1; D: TRBD1; CDR3: CSVPGQGSFF; DNA: TGCAGTGTTCCGGGACAGGGTAGTTTCTTT
V: TRBV15; length: 16; size: NA; J: TRBJ2-1; D: TRBD1; CDR3: CATSRGTGGLYNEQFF; DNA: TGTGCCACCAGCAGAGGGACAGGAGGTCTCTACAATGAGCAGTTCTTC
V: TRBV2; length: 15; size: NA; J: TRBJ2-7; D: TRBD1; CDR3: CASSEVGTGSYEQYF; DNA: TGTGCCAGCAGTGAAGTAGGGACAGGGTCCTACGAGCAGTACTTC
V: TRBV6-6; length: 14; size: NA; J: TRBJ2-7; D: NA; CDR3: CASSYGGGLYEQYF; DNA: TGTGCCAGCAGTTATGGGGGAGGACTTTACGAGCAGTACTTC
V: TRBV11-2; length: 13; size: few; J: TRBJ1-2; D: TRBD1; CDR3: CASSLTGAYGYTF; DNA: TGTGCCAGCAGCTTGACAGGGGCCTATGGCTACACCTTC
V: TRBV7-9; length: 14; size: NA; J: TRBJ1-1; D: NA; CDR3: CASSFRGISTEAFF; DNA: TGTGCCAGCAGCTTCAGGGGTATCTCCACTGAAGCTTTCTTT
V: TRBV7-9; length: 14; size: NA; J: TRBJ2-1; D: TRBD1; CDR3: CASSSDRASNEQFF; DNA: TGTGCCAGCAGCTCGGACAGGGCGAGCAATGAGCAGTTCTTC
V: TRBV7-9; length: 14; size: NA; J: TRBJ1-5; D: TRBD1; CDR3: CASSPQGVNQPQHF; DNA: TGTGCCAGCAGCCCCCAGGGGGTCAATCAGCCCCAGCATTTT
V: TRBV5-6; length: 16; size: few; J: TRBJ2-2; D: TRBD2; CDR3: CASSFRTSGRNGELFF; DNA: TGTGCCAGCAGCTTTAGGACTAGCGGGAGGAACGGGGAGCTGTTTTTT